This TCR beta chain was recovered during a study of blood T cell repertoires in COVID-19. Here immunoSEQ multiplex PCR was the method, and the copy in TCRdb shows in-frame clones only, minus some. The table has about 290,000 clones, under 90% seen once. CDR1 is MGHRA and CDR2 is YSYEKL in the germline V gene. This CDR3 has 17 amino acids. Germline trimming cut 0 bases from V and 3 bases from J; bases unmatched to any gene: 4. Patients at the Seattle site were enrolled during active infection and followed longitudinally. The V and J genes are TRBV4-1 and TRBJ2-3, with 12 bases that match TRBD2. The sequence was obtained from a woman aged 30 to 39 with COVID-19, enrolled during active disease. The material sequenced was peripheral blood. CDR3 sequence reads: CASSQEPTSGSTDTQYF. The CDR3 nucleotides read TGCGCCAGCAGCCAAGAACCGACTAGCGGGAGTACAGATACGCAGTATTTT.